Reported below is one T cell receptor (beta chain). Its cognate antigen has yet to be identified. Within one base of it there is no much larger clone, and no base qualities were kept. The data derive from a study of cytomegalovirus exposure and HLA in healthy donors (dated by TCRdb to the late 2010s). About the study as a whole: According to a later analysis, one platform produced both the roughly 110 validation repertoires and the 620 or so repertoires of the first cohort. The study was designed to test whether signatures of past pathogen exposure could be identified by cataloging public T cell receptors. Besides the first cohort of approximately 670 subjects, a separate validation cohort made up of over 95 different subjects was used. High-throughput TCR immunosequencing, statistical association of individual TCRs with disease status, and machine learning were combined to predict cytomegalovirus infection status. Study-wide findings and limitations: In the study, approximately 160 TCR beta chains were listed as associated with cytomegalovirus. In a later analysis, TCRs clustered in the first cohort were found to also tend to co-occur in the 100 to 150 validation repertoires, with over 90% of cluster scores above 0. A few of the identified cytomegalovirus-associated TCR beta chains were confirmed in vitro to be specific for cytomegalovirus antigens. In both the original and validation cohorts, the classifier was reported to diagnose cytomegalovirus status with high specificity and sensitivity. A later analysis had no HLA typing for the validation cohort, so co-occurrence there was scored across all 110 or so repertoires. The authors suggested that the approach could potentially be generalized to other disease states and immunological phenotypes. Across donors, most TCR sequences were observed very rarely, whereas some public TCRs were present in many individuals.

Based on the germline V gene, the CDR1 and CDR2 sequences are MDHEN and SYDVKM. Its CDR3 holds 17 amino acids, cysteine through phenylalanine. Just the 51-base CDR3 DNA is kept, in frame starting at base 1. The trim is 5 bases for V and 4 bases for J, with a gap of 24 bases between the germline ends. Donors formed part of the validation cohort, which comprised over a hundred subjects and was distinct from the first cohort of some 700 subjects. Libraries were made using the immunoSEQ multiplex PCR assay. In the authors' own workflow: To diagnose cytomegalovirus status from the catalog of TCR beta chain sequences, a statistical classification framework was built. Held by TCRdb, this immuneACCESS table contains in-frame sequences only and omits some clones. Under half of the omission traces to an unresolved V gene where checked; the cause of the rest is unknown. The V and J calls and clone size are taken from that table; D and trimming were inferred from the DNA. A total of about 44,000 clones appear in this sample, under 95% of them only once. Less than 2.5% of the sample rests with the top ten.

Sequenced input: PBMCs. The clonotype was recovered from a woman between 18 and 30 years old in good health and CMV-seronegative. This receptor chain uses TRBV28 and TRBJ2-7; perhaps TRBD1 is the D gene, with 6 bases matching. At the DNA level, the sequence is TGTGCCAGCAGTACCCCCACAGAGGGGGACCCTGGGTACGAGCAGTACTTC. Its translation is CASSTPTEGDPGYEQYF.